Reported below is one T cell receptor beta chain. The target antigen is unknown. Sequenced by immunoSEQ multiplex PCR; TCRdb stores in-frame clones only, minus some. Counted here are about 82,000 clones, 90% to 95% occurring once; the ten biggest clones make up about 0.68%. Per the germline V gene, CDR1 is SGHRS and CDR2 is YFSETQ. V shed 4 bases, J shed 2 bases, and the junction held 4 bases outside the gene matches. The CDR3 consists of 14 residues. This entry is derived from a study of cytomegalovirus exposure and HLA in healthy donors. Study-wide points: Cytomegalovirus association was assigned to over 150 TCR beta chains.

The sequenced material came from PBMCs. The source is a man in his late teens or twenties in good health and CMV-seronegative. J is TRBJ2-5 and V is TRBV5-1; 8 positions agree with TRBD1. Here the CDR3 reads CASSRGTGQETQYF. The CDR3 bases are TGCGCCAGCAGCAGGGGGACAGGACAAGAGACCCAGTACTTC.